The next 14 T cell receptor beta chains were all read from a single sample in a study of blood T cell repertoires in COVID-19. Sequencing used immunoSEQ multiplex PCR; TCRdb keeps in-frame clones, though not all of them. The table has about 150,000 clones, roughly 83% seen once. Input material: peripheral blood. Receptors originate from a woman aged 60 to 75 with acute or convalescent COVID-19.

The chain joins TRBV19 to TRBJ1-5, with D possibly matching TRBD1 (6 bases). The V gene's germline CDR1 is LNHDA and CDR2 SQIVND (reference sequence). This CDR3 is 15 amino acids long. Between the trimmed V and J ends, which lost 6 bases and 4 bases, there was a span of 16 bases. The CDR3 loop is CASSISGQINQPQHF. The DNA of the CDR3 is TGTGCCAGTAGCATATCCGGACAGATTAATCAGCCCCAGCATTTT.

The chain combines TRBV6-5 with TRBJ1-2, with D unclear. V dropped 6 bases and J dropped 2 bases, with 16 bases sitting between them. CDR3 length: 15 residues. The germline V gene has CDR1 MNHEY and CDR2 SVGAGI. Here the CDR3 reads CASSPLGSLNYGYTF. Written as DNA, the CDR3 is TGTGCCAGCAGCCCCTTGGGCAGCCTGAACTATGGCTACACCTTC.

With regard to this clone: Additional DNA sequences in this sample encode the identical CDR3. The CDR3 loop is CASSYGAGSYNEQFF. CDR3 sequence (DNA): TGTGCCAGCAGTTACGGTGCAGGAAGTTACAATGAGCAGTTCTTC. The J gene is TRBJ2-1, the V gene TRBV6-5; D remains ambiguous. V was pared by 2 bases and J by 4 bases, with 12 bases between. Germline V gene sequence: CDR1 MNHEY, CDR2 SVGAGI. The length of the CDR3 is 15 residues.

V gene TRBV6-6 combines with J gene TRBJ1-4, with D tentatively TRBD1 (6 bases). The CDR3 runs 16 residues. V was pared by 0 bases and J by 4 bases, with 12 bases between. Per germline, CDR1 MNHNY and CDR2 SVGAGI (reference sequence). The CDR3 DNA reads TGTGCCAGCAGTTACTCGGGGGCCCGGGGTAATGAAAAACTGTTTTTT. As protein: CASSYSGARGNEKLFF.

The rearrangement joins TRBV7-9 to TRBJ2-5; 8 bases map to TRBD1. With V trimmed by 5 bases and J by 4 bases, 9 bases remained unmatched. The CDR3 length is 15 residues. Germline CDR1 and CDR2: SEHNR and FQNEAQ (reference sequence). The CDR3 spells CASSQPTGAPETQYF. For the CDR3, the DNA is TGTGCCAGCAGCCAGCCGACAGGGGCCCCAGAGACCCAGTACTTC.

CDR3 sequence (DNA): TGTGCCAGCAGCTGGGGTGCAGGGGACACTGAAGCTTTCTTT. It encodes CASSWGAGDTEAFF. The chain is built from TRBV7-9 and TRBJ1-1, with D tentatively TRBD1 (6 bases). Between the trimmed V and J ends, which lost 4 bases and 3 bases, there was a span of 12 bases. Germline CDR1 and CDR2: SEHNR and FQNEAQ (reference sequence). The CDR3 length is 14 residues. Together with reference TRBV7-9 and TRBJ1-1, the CDR3 gives the full variable domain: DTGVSQNPRHKITKRGQNVTFRCDPISEHNRLYWYRQTLGQGPEFLTYFQNEAQLEKSRLLSDRFSAERPKGSFSTLEIQRTEQGDSAMYLCASSWGAGDTEAFFGQGTRLTVV.

V gene TRBV5-6 combines with J gene TRBJ2-7, with TRBD1 as a possible D gene (5 bases). Trimming cost V 3 bases and J 6 bases, with 13 bases left between them. CDR3 length: 13 amino acids. Per germline, CDR1 SGHDT and CDR2 YYEEEE. Here the CDR3 reads CASSYRSGREQYF. The CDR3 nucleotides read TGTGCCAGCAGCTACAGGTCCGGGCGCGAGCAGTACTTC.

The chain uses TRBV30 and TRBJ1-5; the D gene is possibly TRBD1 (6 bases). In germline, CDR1 is GTSNPN, CDR2 SVGIG (reference sequence). Trimming cost V 2 bases and J 2 bases, with 16 bases left between them. The CDR3 consists of 16 residues. The DNA for the CDR3 is TGTGCCTGGAGTCTCAGGGGCCCCTTTGGCAATCAGCCCCAGCATTTT. This sequence encodes CAWSLRGPFGNQPQHF.

The sample holds one count of this clone. The chain joins TRBV19 to TRBJ1-2, with a weak D call TRBD1 (6 bases). The germline V and J ends were trimmed by 7 bases and 4 bases, with 13 bases remaining between them. The CDR3 totals 13 residues. The germline CDR1 and CDR2 sequences are LNHDA and SQIVND (reference sequence). The CDR3 coding sequence is TGTGCCAGTAAGGACAGATACCGCTATGGCTACACCTTC. Translating it yields CASKDRYRYGYTF.

This clone was observed once. This CDR3 is CASSPQGNTIYF. CDR3 DNA: TGTGCCAGCAGCCCCCAGGGGAACACCATATATTTT. The rearrangement uses TRBV7-8 and TRBJ1-3; perhaps TRBD1 as D (6 bases). The CDR3 length is 12 residues. The V end lost 5 bases, the J end lost 7 bases, and 9 bases lay between the germline ends. The germline V gene encodes CDR1 SGHVS and CDR2 FQNEAQ. Filled out from reference TRBV7-8 and TRBJ1-3, the complete variable domain reads GAGVSQSPRYKVAKRGQDVALRCDPISGHVSLFWYQQALGQGPEFLTYFQNEAQLDKSGLPSDRFFAERPEGSVSTLKIQRTQQEDSAVYLCASSPQGNTIYFGEGSWLTVV.

The chain recombines TRBV2 with TRBJ2-1; possible D gene TRBD1, 5 bases. Trimming removed 2 bases from V and 8 bases from J, with 10 bases in between. The CDR3 length is 13 residues. CDR1 is SNHLY, CDR2 FYNNEI, per germline. The CDR3 DNA reads TGTGCCAGCAGTGAAAGACAGTGGGATGAGCAGTTCTTC. Its protein is CASSERQWDEQFF. Filled out from reference TRBV2 and TRBJ2-1, the complete variable domain reads EPEVTQTPSHQVTQMGQEVILRCVPISNHLYFYWYRQILGQKVEFLVSFYNNEISEKSEIFDDQFSVERPDGSNFTLKIRSTKLEDSAMYFCASSERQWDEQFFGPGTRLTVL.

This chain uses TRBV2 with TRBJ2-1, with D hard to call. This CDR3 has 13 amino acids. The germline V and J ends were trimmed by 8 bases and 0 bases, with 8 bases remaining between them. In germline, CDR1 is SNHLY, CDR2 FYNNEI. The CDR3 spells CASRPFSYNEQFF. CDR3 nucleotide sequence: TGTGCCAGCCGTCCCTTCTCCTACAATGAGCAGTTCTTC.

J is TRBJ1-6 and V is TRBV7-2, with D perhaps TRBD1 (6 bases). V was cut by 6 bases and J by 2 bases, with 8 bases left in between. The CDR3 is 14 residues long. Germline loops: CDR1 SGHTA, CDR2 FQGNSA. The CDR3 protein is CASRAGAYNSPLHF. For the CDR3, the DNA is TGTGCCAGCAGGGCAGGGGCCTATAATTCACCCCTCCACTTT.

The chain has TRBV28 and TRBJ1-1; 7 bases are a match to TRBD1. CDR3 length: 14 residues. The V gene's germline CDR1 is MDHEN and CDR2 SYDVKM. V was pared by 6 bases and J by 1 base, with 5 bases of the junction left unmatched. CDR3 region: CASRRQGRNTEAFF. The CDR3 coding sequence is TGTGCCAGCAGGAGACAGGGCCGGAACACTGAAGCTTTCTTT.